Shown below are 26 T cell receptor beta chains from a single sample sequenced in a study of blood T cell repertoires in COVID-19. Only in-frame clones appear in the TCRdb table, and some are missing; sequencing was by immunoSEQ multiplex PCR. This table has approximately 90,000 clones, about 89% appearing once. Input material: peripheral blood. The source is a human donor with acute or convalescent COVID-19. The donor label of this sample is uncertain.

The J gene is TRBJ2-4, the V gene TRBV5-5; TRBD1 matches at 7 bases. CDR3 length: 18 amino acids. Trimming cost V 2 bases and J 0 bases; bases outside gene matches: 11. Germline CDR1 is SGHKS and CDR2 is YYEKEE (reference sequence). CDR3 region: CASSFYRDSQLAKNIQYF. The CDR3 coding sequence is TGTGCCAGCAGCTTTTACCGGGACAGCCAACTAGCCAAAAACATTCAGTACTTC.

J is TRBJ2-2 and V is TRBV9; D is unresolved. Germline V gene lookup returns CDR1 SGDLS and CDR2 YYNGEE. V dropped 2 bases and J dropped 5 bases, with 10 bases sitting between them. The CDR3 runs to 14 residues. CDR3 coding DNA: TGTGCCAGCAGCGTTGAGTTGAAAACCGGGGAGCTGTTTTTT. This sequence encodes CASSVELKTGELFF.

The V call is TRBV12-3 or TRBV12-4, the J call TRBJ2-7; D call uncertain. The CDR3 has 12 amino acids. V dropped 6 bases and J dropped 0 bases, with 6 bases sitting between them. CDR3: CASSRSSYEQYF. CDR3 DNA: TGTGCCAGCAGCCGGAGCTCCTACGAGCAGTACTTC.

The J gene is TRBJ1-2, the V gene TRBV28; tentatively, D is TRBD1 (6 bases). Trimming cost V 6 bases and J 8 bases, with 19 bases left between them. Germline assignment: CDR1 MDHEN and CDR2 SYDVKM. This CDR3 region has 14 residues. The CDR3 here is CASSQSLQGFGYTF. The CDR3 nucleotides read TGTGCCAGCAGCCAATCTCTACAGGGATTCGGCTACACCTTC.

V gene TRBV7-2 combines with J gene TRBJ2-5, with D possibly TRBD2 on 6 matching bases. V was shortened by 2 bases and J by 1 base, with 11 bases between the two germline ends. CDR3 length: 15 amino acids. Germline V gene lookup returns CDR1 SGHTA and CDR2 FQGNSA. In DNA form, the CDR3 reads TGTGCCAGCAGCTTACAGGGACTGCGCCAAGAGACCCAGTACTTC. As protein: CASSLQGLRQETQYF. The whole variable domain, filled in from reference TRBV7-2 and TRBJ2-5, reads GAGVSQSPSNKVTEKGKDVELRCDPISGHTALYWYRQSLGQGLEFLIYFQGNSAPDKSGLPSDRFSAERTGGSVSTLTIQRTQQEDSAVYLCASSLQGLRQETQYFGPGTRLLVL.

This chain links TRBV5-5 with TRBJ1-6; 8 bases fit TRBD1. The CDR3 is 14 residues long. The J segment lost 6 bases and the V segment lost 8 bases, leaving 7 bases of the junction unmatched. The germline CDR1 and CDR2 sequences are SGHKS and YYEKEE (reference sequence). The CDR3 reads CASNPGQANSPLHF. Written as DNA, the CDR3 is TGTGCCAGTAATCCGGGACAGGCTAATTCACCCCTCCACTTT.

This chain connects TRBV7-6 to TRBJ2-3; 9 bases are shared with TRBD2. V was pared by 1 base and J by 0 bases, with 5 bases of the junction left unmatched. Per the germline V gene, CDR1 is SGHVS and CDR2 is FNYEAQ. The length of the CDR3 is 17 residues. The CDR3 protein is CASSLGTSVSSTDTQYF. Written as DNA, the CDR3 is TGTGCCAGCAGCTTAGGGACTAGCGTATCTAGCACAGATACGCAGTATTTT.

The chain uses TRBV3-1 (or the pseudogene TRBV3-2) and TRBJ2-4; 13 bases fit TRBD2. The ends lost 1 base at V and 0 bases at J; junction bases unmatched: 3. The CDR3 runs to 18 residues. Germline-derived CDR1 and CDR2 are LGHDT and YNNKEL (reference sequence). The CDR3 region has the DNA TGTGCCAGCAGCCAAGGACTAGCGGGGGGAACAGCCAAAAACATTCAGTACTTC. Its translation is CASSQGLAGGTAKNIQYF.

This clone occurred a few times. The chain carries TRBV6-5 and TRBJ2-5; 9 nucleotides align to TRBD2. The CDR3 extends over 14 amino acids. Germline V lookup: CDR1 MNHEY, CDR2 SVGAGI. The junction had 8 bases not matched to a gene; V was cut back by 8 bases and J by 4 bases. The CDR3 nucleotides are TGTGCCAGCGGGCGGGGGGGCCTAGGAGAGACCCAGTACTTC. Translated: CASGRGGLGETQYF.

The rearrangement joins TRBV5-4 to TRBJ2-2; 7 bases map to TRBD2. V shed 2 bases and J 1 base; nucleotides not matched to a gene: 2. The CDR3 covers 15 residues. The V gene's germline CDR1 is SGHNT and CDR2 YYREEE (reference sequence). In DNA, the CDR3 is TGTGCCAGCAGCTTTTCGGGGGGGAACACCGGGGAGCTGTTTTTT. Its translation: CASSFSGGNTGELFF.

This sequence joins TRBV3-1 (or the pseudogene TRBV3-2) and TRBJ1-1; D gene ambiguous. The V end was cut by 2 bases, the J end by 7 bases, with 5 bases between. This CDR3 spans 11 amino acids. Germline V gene sequence: CDR1 LGHDT, CDR2 YNNKEL (reference sequence). The CDR3 region is CASSQTGEAFF. In DNA form, the CDR3 reads TGTGCCAGCAGCCAAACGGGTGAAGCTTTCTTT.

This chain connects TRBV7-3 to TRBJ2-2, with 7 positions matching TRBD1. The CDR3 consists of 15 residues. With V trimmed by 3 bases and J by 2 bases, 3 bases remained unmatched. The germline CDR1 and CDR2 sequences are SGHTA and FQGTGA. The CDR3 nucleotides are TGTGCCAGCAGCTTCACAGGGGCAAACACCGGGGAGCTGTTTTTT. Translating gives CASSFTGANTGELFF.

This clone was seen once. The chain couples TRBV11-2 to TRBJ1-2; 12 bases agree with TRBD1. The V gene end was trimmed by 6 bases and the J gene end by 8 bases; junction bases not matched to a gene: 13. CDR1 and CDR2 (germline): SGHAT, FQNNGV. CDR3 length equals 16 residues. CDR3 sequence: CASRTTGTGGSRGYTF. CDR3 nucleotide sequence: TGTGCCAGCAGAACTACCGGGACAGGGGGCTCGAGGGGCTACACCTTC.

The chain recombines TRBV7-6 with TRBJ2-7; 7 positions agree with TRBD2. Germline loops: CDR1 SGHVS, CDR2 FNYEAQ. The CDR3 totals 16 residues. V gave up 1 base and J gave up 3 bases; unmatched junction bases: 9. CDR3 nucleotides: TGTGCCAGCAGCTTAGTAGCAGGATCGGGAGGCTACGAGCAGTACTTC. The encoded protein is CASSLVAGSGGYEQYF.

This clone is a singleton in its sample. The chain uses TRBV13 and TRBJ1-1; TRBD1 agrees at 7 bases. Germline loops: CDR1 PRHDT, CDR2 FYEKMQ (reference sequence). The J segment lost 0 bases and the V segment lost 1 base, leaving 8 bases of the junction unmatched. The CDR3 sequence is 17 residues long. The CDR3 loop is CASSLDPHRGMNTEAFF. CDR3 DNA sequence: TGTGCCAGCAGCTTAGACCCCCACAGGGGAATGAACACTGAAGCTTTCTTT.

The chain employs TRBV3-1 (or the pseudogene TRBV3-2) and TRBJ2-3, with 12 bases fitting TRBD2. The CDR3 has 16 residues. Trimming at V came to 5 bases and at J to 5 bases, leaving 8 bases not matched to a gene. Looked up from germline, CDR1 is LGHDT and CDR2 is YNNKEL (reference sequence). In DNA form, the CDR3 reads TGTGCCAGCAGCAATGGACTAGCGGGGTGGAAAGATACGCAGTATTTT. Protein product: CASSNGLAGWKDTQYF.

The V and J genes are TRBV9 and TRBJ2-1; D uncertain. The CDR3 is made up of 13 amino acids. The germline V gene has CDR1 SGDLS and CDR2 YYNGEE. Trimming shortened V by 0 bases and J by 4 bases, and 5 bases separated the two germline ends. The CDR3 sequence is CASSVDLYNEQFF. CDR3 bases: TGTGCCAGCAGCGTAGATCTATACAATGAGCAGTTCTTC. The full variable domain, its missing parts supplied by reference TRBV9 and TRBJ2-1, is DSGVTQTPKHLITATGQRVTLRCSPRSGDLSVYWYQQSLDQGLQFLIQYYNGEERAKGNILERFSAQQFPDLHSELNLSSLELGDSALYFCASSVDLYNEQFFGPGTRLTVL.

The chain joins TRBV5-1 to TRBJ1-3; D is undetermined. Germline CDR1 and CDR2: SGHRS and YFSETQ. The CDR3 consists of 13 residues. Deletions cut 4 bases from V and 4 bases from J, with 9 bases between. This CDR3 is CASSAGYGNTIYF. CDR3 DNA: TGCGCCAGCAGCGCGGGCTACGGAAACACCATATATTTT.

A note on this clone: A read error may produce the germline difference seen at one junction end. The chain couples TRBV2 to TRBJ2-7, with 11 positions matching TRBD1. This CDR3 contains 15 residues. In germline, CDR1 is SNHLY, CDR2 FYNNEI. The CDR3 DNA follows: TGTGCCAGCTGTGAAGGGGGACAGGGGGGGTACTGGCAGTACTTC. It codes for CASCEGGQGGYWQYF. The whole variable domain, filled in from reference TRBV2 and TRBJ2-7, reads EPEVTQTPSHQVTQMGQEVILRCVPISNHLYFYWYRQILGQKVEFLVSFYNNEISEKSEIFDDQFSVERPDGSNFTLKIRSTKLEDSAMYFCASCEGGQGGYWQYFGPGTRLTVT.

The CDR3, as DNA: TGTGCCAGCACCTCTCGGGGGGGCTTTAACACAGATACGCAGTATTTT. It codes for CASTSRGGFNTDTQYF. The rearrangement links TRBV13 to TRBJ2-3; TRBD2 agrees at 8 bases. V lost 7 bases and J lost 2; bases outside the gene matches: 11. The CDR3 runs to 16 residues. In germline, CDR1 is PRHDT, CDR2 FYEKMQ (reference sequence).

This clone has a single count. The rearrangement joins TRBV30 to TRBJ2-7; D is possibly TRBD2 (7 bases). V lost 0 bases, J lost 5 bases, and 14 bases lay in between. Germline CDR1 is GTSNPN and CDR2 is SVGIG (reference sequence). This CDR3 has 14 residues. DNA for the CDR3: TGTGCCTGGAGTGTAGTGGGGGGGGGCGACGAGCAGTACTTC. It encodes CAWSVVGGGDEQYF.

The chain uses TRBV30 and TRBJ1-1; D gene ambiguous. Trimming removed 1 base at V and 1 base at J, with 10 bases between. The CDR3 sequence is 14 residues long. Germline CDR1 is GTSNPN and CDR2 is SVGIG (reference sequence). The CDR3 sequence is CAWSGLYGNTEAFF. The CDR3 DNA is TGTGCCTGGAGTGGGTTATACGGGAACACTGAAGCTTTCTTT.

The chain carries TRBV6-5 and TRBJ2-7; 10 bases align to TRBD2. The CDR3 has 13 residues. Germline values: CDR1 MNHEY, CDR2 SVGAGI. The ends lost 4 bases at V and 5 bases at J; junction bases unmatched: 2. CDR3 sequence reads: CASSSSGGDEQYF. DNA of the CDR3: TGTGCCAGCAGTTCGAGCGGGGGGGACGAGCAGTACTTC.

In nucleotides, the CDR3 is TGTGCCAGCAGTCTGCGCACTAGCGGGGCCAACGTCCTGACTTTC. Residues: CASSLRTSGANVLTF. This chain joins TRBV28 and TRBJ2-6; a weak D match, TRBD2 (6 bases). From germline, CDR1 is MDHEN and CDR2 SYDVKM. Trimming removed 5 bases from V and 4 bases from J, with 12 bases in between. The CDR3 spans 15 residues. Filled out from reference TRBV28 and TRBJ2-6, the complete variable domain reads DVKVTQSSRYLVKRTGEKVFLECVQDMDHENMFWYRQDPGLGLRLIYFSYDVKMKEKGDIPEGYSVSREKKERFSLILESASTNQTSMYLCASSLRTSGANVLTFGAGSRLTVL.

This clone was detected only once. The chain uses TRBV27 and TRBJ1-1; D is ambiguous. The CDR3 loop spans 14 amino acids. CDR1 is MNHEY and CDR2 is SMNVEV in the germline V gene (reference sequence). V gave up 0 bases and J gave up 1 base, with 6 bases separating them. The CDR3 bases are TGTGCCAGCAGTTTATCGCACGGGAACACTGAAGCTTTCTTT. This codes for CASSLSHGNTEAFF.

The chain carries TRBV5-1 and TRBJ2-3; 9 bases align to TRBD1. Trimming removed 0 bases from V and 4 bases from J; junction bases left unmatched: 9. CDR1 and CDR2 from the germline V gene are SGHRS and YFSETQ. The CDR3 is made up of 17 amino acids. Here the CDR3 reads CASSLELGQGSADTQYF. In DNA form, the CDR3 reads TGCGCCAGCAGCTTGGAGTTGGGACAGGGCTCCGCAGATACGCAGTATTTT.